A selection of T cell receptor beta chains follows, all from one sample in a study of T-cell memory formation after mild COVID-19. Using its own MiXCR run on the 5' RACE reads, TCRdb lists one record per CDR3 protein. The data contain under 700,000 distinct CDR3 sequences, about 20% of them singletons. The sequencing input was PBMCs or a T cell subset sorted from them (not recorded which). Every receptor here comes from an adult woman who had mild COVID-19 (a few samples of this study predate the infection). Cell type and time point are not known. Each CDR3 is given with its conserved first and last residue. The D gene is left open where the match is weak. Rows may omit the clone size; those that give it use once, few, many or a size class.

j_call d_call v_call clone_size cdr3_nt cdr3_aa
TRBJ2-7 NA TRBV7-9 few TGTGCCAGCAGCCAAGCGTCCGGGTCCGGTGAGCAGTACTTC CASSQASGSGEQYF
TRBJ2-5 NA TRBV6-6 NA TGTGCCAGCAGTAGCCCTCGTGTCGAGAGGGGACAAGAGACCCAGTACTTC CASSSPRVERGQETQYF
TRBJ1-4 NA TRBV5-1 few TGCGCCAGCAGTTGGGGGAGTACTTCTTCGGAGAAACTGTTTTTT CASSWGSTSSEKLFF
TRBJ2-7 TRBD1 TRBV9 NA TGTGCCAGCAGCGTAGCTGGGGGGGCCGGGACAGGGCCGACCTACGAGCAGTACTTC CASSVAGGAGTGPTYEQYF
TRBJ2-5 TRBD2 TRBV7-9 few TGTGCCAGCAGCTTCACTAGCGGGGGGTACCAAGAGACCCAGTACTTC CASSFTSGGYQETQYF
TRBJ2-6 NA TRBV6-6 NA TGTGCCAGCAGTCAAACGGGAGCTGGGGCCAACGTCCTGACTTTC CASSQTGAGANVLTF
TRBJ1-2 NA TRBV4-1 few TGCGCCAGCAGCCAAGCCAGGGCTAACTATGGCTACACCTTC CASSQARANYGYTF
TRBJ1-1 NA TRBV7-9 few TGTGCCAGCAGCCACCGGGGTTTGATCACCACTGAAGCTTTCTTT CASSHRGLITTEAFF
TRBJ2-3 TRBD1 TRBV18 many TGTGCCAGCTCACCACCCTTGACAGGGGTGAGCACAGATACGCAGTATTTT CASSPPLTGVSTDTQYF
TRBJ2-5 NA TRBV20-1 few TGCAGTGCTAGAGTGGTCAGTCTCCAAGGGACCCAGTACTTC CSARVVSLQGTQYF
TRBJ1-4 TRBD1 TRBV20-1 many TGCAGTGCTCGACAGGGGAGAGAAAAACTGTTTTTT CSARQGREKLFF
TRBJ2-5 TRBD1 TRBV20-1 NA TGCAGAGGTCAGGGGTGGACAGGGGATGATAGGGAGACCCAGTACTTC CRGQGWTGDDRETQYF
TRBJ1-2 NA TRBV7-9 few TGTGCCAGCAGACAGGACACCGGGAGGAACTATGGCTACACCTTC CASRQDTGRNYGYTF
TRBJ1-4 TRBD1 TRBV5-5 few TGTGCCAGCAGCACCCACGGGACAGCAACTAATGAAAAACTGTTTTTT CASSTHGTATNEKLFF
TRBJ2-7 NA TRBV12-3/TRBV12-4 few TGTGCCAGCAGTCCCTCCGGGGTTGCCTACGAGCAGTACTTC CASSPSGVAYEQYF
TRBJ1-2 TRBD1 TRBV4-1 few TGCGCCAGCACCCCAATGGGGACAGGGAGTGGCTACACCTTC CASTPMGTGSGYTF
TRBJ2-2 TRBD1 TRBV23-1 NA TGCGCCAGCAGTCCGGGACAGTGCACCGGGGAGCTGTTTTTT CASSPGQCTGELFF
TRBJ2-5 TRBD2 TRBV7-2 NA TGTGCCAGCAGCTTAGCGCAACTAGCGGGAGGGCCGGAGACCCAGTACTTC CASSLAQLAGGPETQYF
TRBJ2-7 NA TRBV6-4 few TGTGCCAGCACACCTAGGCATGGAGGGAACTACGAGCAGTACTTC CASTPRHGGNYEQYF
TRBJ2-7 NA TRBV7-9 few TGTGCCAGCAGCTTTTTCGGTCGTGTCTCCTACGAGCAGTACTTC CASSFFGRVSYEQYF
TRBJ1-2 TRBD1 TRBV2 few TGTGCCAGCAGAACCGGGACAGGGGACCCCCTAGTTTATGGCTACACCTTC CASRTGTGDPLVYGYTF
TRBJ2-1 TRBD2 TRBV3-1 NA TGTGCCAGCGCCGGGGGGGAGTCCTTCTCCTACAATGAGCAGTTCTTC CASAGGESFSYNEQFF
TRBJ2-1 TRBD1 TRBV7-8 NA TGTGCCAGCAGCTTCTTCGCTGGGACAGGGTTGAATGAGCAGTTCTTC CASSFFAGTGLNEQFF
TRBJ2-3 NA TRBV14 NA TGTGCCAGCAGCCAAGCCCGGGACAGCACAGATACGCAGTATTTT CASSQARDSTDTQYF
TRBJ2-7 NA TRBV4-1 many TGCGCCAGCAGCCAGGGCCTGTACGAGCAGTACTTC CASSQGLYEQYF
TRBJ1-6 NA TRBV7-8 few TGTGCCAGCAGCCCCTCCCTCCGCTCATGGGAGAGCTCCTATAATTCACCCCTCCACTTT CASSPSLRSWESSYNSPLHF
TRBJ2-4 NA TRBV19 NA TGTGCCAGTAGCCTCGCGGCCAAAAACATTCAGTACTTC CASSLAAKNIQYF
TRBJ1-2 NA TRBV6-5 NA TGTGCCAGCGCTCAAGGACATAACTATGGCTACACCTTC CASAQGHNYGYTF
TRBJ1-6 NA TRBV19 NA TGTGCCAGTAGTATACAGGGGAGGAATTCACCCCTCCACTTT CASSIQGRNSPLHF
TRBJ1-1 NA TRBV19 NA TGTGCCAGTAGTACCCGACAGAGGAGGAACACTGAAGCTTTCTTT CASSTRQRRNTEAFF
TRBJ2-7 TRBD2 TRBV27 few TGTGCCAGCAGTTTATCGGCTAGCGGCCTGAGCTACGAGCAGTACTTC CASSLSASGLSYEQYF
TRBJ2-2 TRBD1 TRBV5-4 NA TGTGCCAGCAGCTTGGAGGCAGGGGGCACCGGGGAGCTGTTTTTT CASSLEAGGTGELFF
TRBJ1-2 NA TRBV20-1 few TGCAGTGCTAGGAGTGAGGGGTTGGGTTTAGACTACACCTTC CSARSEGLGLDYTF
TRBJ2-7 NA TRBV30 few TGTGCCTGGAGTGTATTACACCGTTTAGTTAGTTTCGAGCAGTACTTC CAWSVLHRLVSFEQYF
TRBJ2-1 NA TRBV7-8 NA TGTGCCAGCAGCTTCGGGTGGGGGGTCCGCTACAATGAGCAGTTCTTC CASSFGWGVRYNEQFF
TRBJ2-1 TRBD2 TRBV7-8 NA TGTGCCAGCAGCCATCTAACCGGGACTAGCGCCGGTGATGAGCAGTTCTTC CASSHLTGTSAGDEQFF
TRBJ2-7 NA TRBV19 NA TGTGCCAGCGCTTCAGGCTCCTACGAGCAGTACTTC CASASGSYEQYF
TRBJ1-1 NA TRBV30 NA TGTGCCTGGAGTAGCGTGAACACTGAAGCTTTCTTT CAWSSVNTEAFF
TRBJ2-7 TRBD2 TRBV4-1 few TGCGCCAGCAGCCAAGCTAGTAGCGGGATTCGGTCCTACGAGCAGTACTTC CASSQASSGIRSYEQYF
TRBJ1-6 TRBD1 TRBV2 few TGTGCCAGCAAAGTTACAGGGGGCAATTCACCCCTCCACTTT CASKVTGGNSPLHF
TRBJ2-3 TRBD2 TRBV24-1 NA TGTGCCACCAGTGCTCCGACGGGACTAGCGGGAGTGTCAGATACGCAGTATTTT CATSAPTGLAGVSDTQYF
TRBJ2-3 NA TRBV29-1 NA TGCAGCGGTGGGGGGATGGGGACTAGCACAGATACGCAGTATTTT CSGGGMGTSTDTQYF
TRBJ2-7 TRBD1 TRBV6-5 few TGTGCCAGCAGGCGGGGACAGGGGTACGAGCAGTACTTC CASRRGQGYEQYF
TRBJ1-2 TRBD1 TRBV2 NA TGTGCCAGCAGTGCCCTGACAGGGCTCACCATAATTGACGGCTACACCTTC CASSALTGLTIIDGYTF
TRBJ2-1 NA TRBV5-1 few TGCGCCAGCAGCTTGGTGCCGGGGGGCCAAAGCTCCTACAATGAGCAGTTCTTC CASSLVPGGQSSYNEQFF
TRBJ1-6 NA TRBV6-1 few TGTGCCAGCAGTGAACCCAGGCGGGGGTCACCCCTCCACTTT CASSEPRRGSPLHF
TRBJ2-7 NA TRBV29-1 NA TGCAGCGTTGAAAATCCGGGCTACGAGCAGTACTTC CSVENPGYEQYF